This paragraph covers one TCR beta chain sequence. Its antigen is as yet unknown. This table comes from immunoSEQ multiplex PCR, and its TCRdb copy is limited to in-frame clones, with some not included. This table has tens of thousands of clones, approximately 80% appearing once. The sample originates from a study of somatic mutations in cytotoxic T cells in rheumatoid arthritis. V was clipped by 4 bases and J by 6 bases; unmatched bases: 8. The CDR3 runs 16 residues. Germline CDR1 reads SGDLS; CDR2 reads YYNGEE. General study points: The slight TRBV07 underrepresentation in rheumatoid arthritis patients received no adjustment for multiple comparisons. Rising age went with increasing CD8+ clonality in rheumatoid arthritis patients; healthy controls showed no such increase. Over 20% of CD8+ cells belonged to the largest CD8+ clone in about an eighth of the roughly 65 patients.

The TCR sequence derives from an adult with rheumatoid arthritis. The sequenced sample consisted of CD8+ T cells sorted from blood. This rearrangement joins TRBV9 to TRBJ2-2, with 11 bases fitting TRBD1. The CDR3: CASSFRDRGFAGELFF. CDR3 sequence (DNA): TGTGCCAGCAGCTTCCGGGACAGGGGGTTCGCCGGGGAGCTGTTTTTT.